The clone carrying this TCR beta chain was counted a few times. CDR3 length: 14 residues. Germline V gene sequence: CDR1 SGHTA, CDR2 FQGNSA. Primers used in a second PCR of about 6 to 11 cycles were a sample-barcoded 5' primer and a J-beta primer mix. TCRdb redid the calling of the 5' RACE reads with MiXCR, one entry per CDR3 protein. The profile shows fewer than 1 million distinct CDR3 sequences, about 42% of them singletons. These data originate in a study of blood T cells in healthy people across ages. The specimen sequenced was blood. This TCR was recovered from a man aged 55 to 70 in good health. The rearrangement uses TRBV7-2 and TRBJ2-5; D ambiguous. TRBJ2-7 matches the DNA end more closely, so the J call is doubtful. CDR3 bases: TGTGCCAGCAGCTTAGTTGGAGAGATAGACGAGCAGTACTTC. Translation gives CASSLVGEIDEQYF.